This T cell receptor beta chain was found in a study of blood T cell repertoires in COVID-19. Overall study: Donors in the United States, Italy and Spain gave samples during acute or convalescent COVID-19. T cells, B-cell-depleted T cells, or PBMCs supplied cDNA or gDNA.

The authors' processing: For nucleated cells, counts were estimated from reference gene primer amplification. Sequencing was performed with immunoSEQ multiplex PCR; in TCRdb, only in-frame clones are kept and a portion is missing. V and J calls and clone size follow that table, whereas D and trimming were derived from the DNA. This table has fewer than 450,000 clones, more than 75% appearing once. Sequenced: peripheral blood. The clonotype originates from a woman in her forties or fifties with COVID-19, enrolled during active disease.

The CDR3 loop reads CASSYGTGNTGELFF. CDR3 in DNA: TGTGCCAGCAGCTACGGGACAGGGAACACCGGGGAGCTGTTTTTT. The chain has TRBV11-1 and TRBJ2-2; TRBD1 agrees at 8 bases. V was clipped by 4 bases and J by 1 base; unmatched bases: 2. The CDR3 is 15 amino acids. Germline CDR1 and CDR2: SGHAT and FQDESV (reference sequence).